Shown below are 5 T cell receptor beta chains from a single sample sequenced in a study of T cell repertoires in cytomegalovirus infection. No cognate antigen is known for these TCRs. TCRdb re-derived calls from the reads in MiXCR, one entry per CDR3 protein. Of 550,000 to 700,000 distinct CDR3 sequences listed, 40% were seen once; the top ten hold around 50%. Sequences were derived from cultured PBMCs, sampled from culture after CMV antigen stimulation. These receptors all stem from a human donor in good health (CMV status not recorded). Some clones in this sample may be carry-over from other donors' samples.

This rearrangement joins TRBV9 to TRBJ2-5; D is unclear. The CDR3 sequence is 14 residues long. CDR1 SGDLS and CDR2 YYNGEE come from the germline V gene. Trimming cost V 2 bases and J 0 bases, with 8 bases left between them. In DNA, the CDR3 is TGTGCCAGCAGCGTTACCGCGTACCAAGAGACCCAGTACTTC. Amino acid sequence: CASSVTAYQETQYF.

The chain recombines TRBV2 with TRBJ2-2; no firm D call. There are 13 residues in the CDR3. Trimming removed 1 base from V and 8 bases from J, with 8 bases in between. From germline, CDR1 is SNHLY and CDR2 FYNNEI. The CDR3 protein is CASSEGVGGELFF. CDR3 nucleotide sequence: TGTGCCAGCAGTGAAGGAGTCGGGGGGGAGCTGTTTTTT.

This clonotype was observed many times. J is TRBJ1-2 and V is TRBV7-2; perhaps TRBD1 as D (5 bases). There are 15 residues in the CDR3. The V gene lost 2 bases and the J gene lost 0 bases, with 10 bases spanning the gap. Germline values: CDR1 SGHTA, CDR2 FQGNSA. CDR3 bases: TGTGCCAGCAGCTTATGGGGGGAGCCTAACTATGGCTACACCTTC. Its translation is CASSLWGEPNYGYTF.

There are a few counts of this clonotype. The gene calls are TRBV6-1 and TRBJ1-1; unclear D gene. CDR1 is MNHNS, CDR2 SASEGT, per germline. Trimming removed 5 bases at V and 6 bases at J, with 10 bases between. This CDR3 contains 12 residues. The CDR3 reads CASSQEVAEAFF. CDR3 nucleotide sequence: TGTGCCAGCAGTCAGGAAGTGGCTGAAGCTTTCTTT.

V and J are TRBV20-1 and TRBJ2-3, with TRBD2 matching 9 bases. The CDR3 length is 18 residues. The germline V gene encodes CDR1 DFQATT and CDR2 SNEGSKA (reference sequence). The V segment lost 0 bases and the J segment 4 bases; nucleotides outside the gene matches: 14. The CDR3 coding sequence is TGCAGTGCTAGAGATATCTCCGCGGCGGGGGGGCCGTCAGATACGCAGTATTTT. Translating it yields CSARDISAAGGPSDTQYF.